Listed below are T cell receptor beta chains from one sample, sequenced in a study of blood T cell repertoires in COVID-19. Assay used: immunoSEQ multiplex PCR; TCRdb lists only in-frame clones, some missing. Seen here are 250,000 or so clones, 70% to 90% observed once, and the top ten hold around 7.3%. The sequencing input was peripheral blood. The receptors derive from a woman in her 70s with active or convalescent COVID-19. CDR3s include the opening cysteine and the closing phenylalanine or tryptophan. The D gene is left open where the match is weak. Rows may omit the clone size; those that give it use once, few, many or a size class.

-	TRBJ2-2	-	TRBV24-1	CATSDPPHTGELFF	TGTGCCACCAGTGATCCCCCTCACACCGGGGAGCTGTTTTTT
TRBD1	TRBJ2-3	-	TRBV3-1/TRBV3-2	CATGTDTSRDTQYF	TGTGCCACCGGGACAGACACTTCGCGGGATACGCAGTATTTT
-	TRBJ2-5	-	TRBV5-6	CASSLRRQVDVTQYF	TGTGCCAGCAGCTTGAGGAGACAGGTTGATGTGACCCAGTACTTC
-	TRBJ1-1	-	TRBV9	CASSPNLDRNTEAFF	TGTGCCAGCAGCCCCAACCTTGACAGAAACACTGAAGCTTTCTTT
TRBD1	TRBJ1-2	-	TRBV12-5	CASGPGTGMRGYTF	TGTGCTAGTGGTCCCGGGACAGGGATGAGGGGCTACACCTTC
TRBD1	TRBJ2-7	once	TRBV4-1	CASSPGTGVVYEQYF	TGCGCCAGCAGCCCGGGGACAGGGGTTGTCTACGAGCAGTACTTC
TRBD1	TRBJ1-2	-	TRBV7-9	CASSLSGQGSHGYTF	TGTGCCAGCAGCTTATCGGGACAGGGGTCCCATGGCTACACCTTC
-	TRBJ1-5	-	TRBV7-2	CASSLDGQSDQPQHF	TGTGCCAGCAGCTTAGACGGACAGTCGGACCAGCCCCAGCATTTT
-	TRBJ1-1	-	TRBV7-9	CASSTQENTEAFF	TGTGCCAGCAGCACTCAGGAGAACACTGAAGCTTTCTTT
-	TRBJ1-3	-	TRBV29-1	CSATGGPFGNTIYF	TGCAGCGCCACAGGCGGCCCGTTTGGAAACACCATATATTTT
-	TRBJ1-1	-	TRBV6-2/TRBV6-3	CASTPGHIRTEAFF	TGTGCCAGCACCCCGGGACATATAAGAACTGAAGCTTTCTTT
-	TRBJ1-1	few	TRBV7-9	CASSLARGRNEAFF	TGTGCCAGCAGCTTAGCCCGCGGGCGAAATGAAGCTTTCTTT
-	TRBJ1-2	-	TRBV24-1	CATTQGSYGYTF	TGTGCCACCACCCAGGGTAGCTATGGCTACACCTTC
TRBD2	TRBJ2-1	-	TRBV3-1/TRBV3-2	CASSQDVGGYNEQFF	TGTGCCAGCAGCCAAGATGTCGGGGGGTACAATGAGCAGTTCTTC
TRBD2	TRBJ2-1	few	TRBV6-1	CASSVPGLDLEEDEQFF	TGTGCCAGCAGTGTACCGGGACTAGATTTGGAGGAGGATGAGCAGTTCTTC
-	TRBJ1-1	-	TRBV11-2	CASSLGVAEAEAFF	TGTGCCAGCAGCTTAGGGGTGGCGGAGGCTGAAGCTTTCTTT
-	TRBJ1-3	-	TRBV4-1	CASSQDSLSGNTIYF	TGCGCCAGCAGCCAAGATTCGTTATCTGGAAACACCATATATTTT
TRBD1	TRBJ1-5	-	TRBV2	CASSPDRVAQPQHF	TGTGCCAGCAGTCCCGACAGGGTGGCTCAGCCCCAGCATTTT
TRBD1	TRBJ2-5	-	TRBV5-1	CARQQLDRAVETQYF	TGCGCCAGACAGCAGTTGGACAGGGCCGTTGAGACCCAGTACTTC
-	TRBJ2-3	-	TRBV7-2	CASSLGSRGRTDTQYF	TGTGCCAGCAGCTTAGGATCCAGGGGCCGCACAGATACGCAGTATTTT
-	TRBJ1-5	once	TRBV7-9	CASSSSSSQPQHF	TGTGCCAGCAGCTCCTCAAGTAGTCAGCCCCAGCATTTT
-	TRBJ1-1	-	TRBV6-5	CASGPSQTMNTEAFF	TGTGCCAGCGGCCCCTCACAGACTATGAACACTGAAGCTTTCTTT
-	TRBJ2-3	-	TRBV28	CASSSPQGGTDTQYF	TGTGCCAGCAGTTCCCCACAGGGAGGCACAGATACGCAGTATTTT
-	TRBJ2-5	few	TRBV6-6	CASNRGVERETQYF	TGTGCCAGCAATCGCGGGGTAGAGAGAGAGACCCAGTACTTC
TRBD1	TRBJ1-6	-	TRBV19	CASSISGTGAIPPLHF	TGTGCCAGTAGTATTTCTGGGACAGGGGCGATACCACCCCTCCACTTT
-	TRBJ1-5	-	TRBV19	CASSQAALPNQPQHF	TGTGCCAGTAGCCAAGCAGCGCTACCGAATCAGCCCCAGCATTTT
TRBD2	TRBJ2-2	-	TRBV11-2	CASSIQLAGGTGELFF	TGTGCCAGCAGCATTCAACTAGCGGGGGGCACCGGGGAGCTGTTTTTT
TRBD2	TRBJ2-1	-	TRBV5-8	CASNNGGGGARNEQFF	TGTGCCAGCAACAATGGAGGCGGGGGGGCAAGGAATGAGCAGTTCTTC
TRBD1	TRBJ1-6	-	TRBV7-2	CASSFFQGAGNSPLHF	TGTGCCAGCAGCTTCTTCCAGGGGGCCGGGAATTCACCCCTCCACTTT
-	TRBJ1-1	-	TRBV10-2	CATLNGAEWTEAFF	TGCGCCACCCTCAATGGGGCGGAATGGACTGAAGCTTTCTTT
TRBD1	TRBJ1-6	many	TRBV27	CASSLYTGGASNSPLHF	TGTGCCAGCAGTTTATACACAGGGGGCGCTTCCAATTCACCCCTCCACTTT
-	TRBJ1-1	-	TRBV6-6	CASIVLSGNTEAFF	TGTGCCAGCATAGTTCTTAGCGGGAACACTGAAGCTTTCTTT
-	TRBJ1-4	-	TRBV3-1/TRBV3-2	CASSQGRRGEKLFF	TGTGCCAGCAGCCAAGGGAGGCGGGGTGAAAAACTGTTTTTT
TRBD1	TRBJ2-2	few	TRBV7-9	CASSPQGTGGTGELFF	TGTGCCAGCAGCCCCCAGGGGACAGGGGGCACCGGGGAGCTGTTTTTT
-	TRBJ2-3	-	TRBV3-1/TRBV3-2	CASRLTSNTDTQYF	TGTGCCAGCAGGCTTACTAGCAATACAGATACGCAGTATTTT
TRBD1	TRBJ1-5	-	TRBV20-1	CSASSAGGNQPQHF	TGCAGTGCTAGTTCTGCAGGGGGGAATCAGCCCCAGCATTTT
-	TRBJ2-7	-	TRBV6-5	CASSRGGTAPYEQYF	TGTGCCAGCAGTCGAGGGGGGACAGCCCCCTACGAGCAGTACTTC
-	TRBJ1-3	-	TRBV4-3	CASSQTYSGNTIYF	TGCGCCAGCAGCCAAACTTACTCTGGAAACACCATATATTTT
-	TRBJ1-1	-	TRBV24-1	CATSVKQGTEAFF	TGTGCCACCAGTGTAAAGCAGGGAACTGAAGCTTTCTTT
-	TRBJ1-3	-	TRBV5-1	CASSLGGAGNTIYF	TGCGCCAGCAGCTTGGGTGGGGCCGGAAACACCATATATTTT
-	TRBJ1-3	-	TRBV10-3	CAISESPGPVSGNTIYF	TGTGCCATCAGTGAGTCGCCAGGCCCTGTATCTGGAAACACCATATATTTT
-	TRBJ2-5	-	TRBV5-6	CASSLVPRQETQYF	TGTGCCAGCAGCTTGGTTCCCAGACAAGAGACCCAGTACTTC
TRBD1	TRBJ2-5	once	TRBV2	CASSRSGQGETQYF	TGTGCCAGCAGCCGAAGTGGACAGGGAGAGACCCAGTACTTC
-	TRBJ1-5	-	TRBV5-8	CASSLRGGRFQPQHF	TGTGCCAGCAGCTTGAGAGGCGGGCGTTTTCAGCCCCAGCATTTT
TRBD1	TRBJ1-1	-	TRBV10-3	CAVGTGMNTEAFF	TGTGCCGTAGGGACAGGGATGAACACTGAAGCTTTCTTT
TRBD1	TRBJ1-5	-	TRBV5-5	CASSLIPGQGVQPQHF	TGTGCCAGCAGCTTAATTCCAGGGCAGGGGGTTCAGCCCCAGCATTTT
-	TRBJ1-5	-	TRBV9	CASSVGSGNQPQHF	TGTGCCAGCAGCGTAGGAAGCGGAAATCAGCCCCAGCATTTT
-	TRBJ2-7	few	TRBV20-1	CSARLVYEQYF	TGCAGTGCTAGACTAGTGTACGAGCAGTACTTC
-	TRBJ1-6	-	TRBV11-2	CASKRDTYSPLHF	TGTGCCAGCAAGCGGGACACATATTCACCCCTCCACTTT
-	TRBJ1-2	-	TRBV7-9	CASSPRWRAAVNYGYTF	TGTGCCAGCAGCCCCCGTTGGCGGGCCGCCGTTAACTATGGCTACACCTTC
TRBD1	TRBJ2-7	-	TRBV4-1	CASSPGDSSYEQYF	TGCGCCAGCAGCCCTGGGGACAGCTCCTACGAGCAGTACTTC
-	TRBJ1-1	-	TRBV18	CASSPRSGMNTEAFF	TGTGCCAGCTCACCACGATCGGGAATGAACACTGAAGCTTTCTTT
TRBD2	TRBJ2-4	-	TRBV10-3	CAISESISVAGGNIQYF	TGTGCCATCAGTGAGTCGATTAGCGTGGCGGGGGGAAACATTCAGTACTTC
-	TRBJ2-7	few	TRBV6-5	CASSYRGGYYEQYF	TGTGCCAGCAGTTACAGGGGAGGATATTACGAGCAGTACTTC
TRBD1	TRBJ1-5	-	TRBV19	CASSILTGGNQPQHF	TGTGCCAGTAGTATTCTTACAGGGGGGAATCAGCCCCAGCATTTT
TRBD1	TRBJ1-2	once	TRBV11-2	CASRLTGGYGYTF	TGTGCCAGCAGGCTGACAGGGGGTTATGGCTACACCTTC
-	TRBJ1-2	few	TRBV7-9	CASSSSQTSPDTF	TGTGCCAGCAGCTCATCACAGACATCCCCAGACACCTTC
-	TRBJ1-1	-	TRBV7-3	CASSLKVGARAFF	TGTGCCAGCAGCTTAAAGGTTGGGGCAAGAGCTTTCTTT
TRBD2	TRBJ2-5	-	TRBV19	CATSPGGGAQETQYF	TGTGCCACCTCTCCGGGGGGGGGCGCCCAAGAGACCCAGTACTTC